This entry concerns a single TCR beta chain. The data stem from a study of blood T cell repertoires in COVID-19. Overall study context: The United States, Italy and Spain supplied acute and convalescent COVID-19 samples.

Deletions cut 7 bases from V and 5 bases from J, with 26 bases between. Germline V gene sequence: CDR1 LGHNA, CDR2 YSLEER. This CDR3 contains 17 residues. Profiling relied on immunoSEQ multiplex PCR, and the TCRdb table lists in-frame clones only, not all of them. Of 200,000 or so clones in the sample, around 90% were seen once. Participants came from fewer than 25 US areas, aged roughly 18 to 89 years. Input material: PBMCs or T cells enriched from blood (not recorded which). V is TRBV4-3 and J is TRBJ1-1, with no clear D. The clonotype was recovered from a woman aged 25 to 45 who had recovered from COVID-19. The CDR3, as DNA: TGCGCCAGCAAGTCAGGCGTGGTAGCTCCCGGAGGGACTGAAGCTTTCTTT. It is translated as CASKSGVVAPGGTEAFF.